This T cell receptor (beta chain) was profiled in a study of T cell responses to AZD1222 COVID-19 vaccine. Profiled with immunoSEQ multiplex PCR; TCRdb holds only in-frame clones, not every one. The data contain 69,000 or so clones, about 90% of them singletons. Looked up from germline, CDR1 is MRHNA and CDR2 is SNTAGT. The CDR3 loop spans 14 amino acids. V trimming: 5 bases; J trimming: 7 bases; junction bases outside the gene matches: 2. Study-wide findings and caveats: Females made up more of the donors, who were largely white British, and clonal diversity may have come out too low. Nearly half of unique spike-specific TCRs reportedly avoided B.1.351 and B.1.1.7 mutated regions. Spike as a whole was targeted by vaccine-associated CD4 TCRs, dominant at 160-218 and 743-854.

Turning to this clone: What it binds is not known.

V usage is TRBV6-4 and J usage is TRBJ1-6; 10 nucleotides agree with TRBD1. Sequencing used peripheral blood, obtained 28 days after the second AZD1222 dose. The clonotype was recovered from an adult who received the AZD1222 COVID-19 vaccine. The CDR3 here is CASSRTGGNSPLHF. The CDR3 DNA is TGTGCCAGCAGTCGGACAGGGGGAAATTCACCCCTCCACTTT.